This TCR beta chain was recorded in a study of T cell changes during pregnancy in multiple sclerosis. Libraries were prepared by immunoSEQ multiplex PCR; TCRdb keeps only in-frame clonotypes and omits some of them. The table shows tens of thousands of clones, with about nine tenths occurring only once. The specimen was peripheral blood, collected after pregnancy. The sequence was collected from a female donor with multiple sclerosis, enrolled in a pregnancy study.

The CDR3 region is CASSLLSGGIDTEAFF. The CDR3 region has the DNA TGCGCCAGCAGCTTACTCTCGGGAGGTATCGACACTGAAGCTTTCTTT. This chain links TRBV5-1 with TRBJ1-1; unclear D gene. The V gene's germline CDR1 is SGHRS and CDR2 YFSETQ. The CDR3 runs to 16 residues. Trimming removed 2 bases at V and 3 bases at J, with 17 bases between.